The 14 T cell receptor beta chains presented below share a single source sample, sequenced in a study of blood T cell repertoires in COVID-19. The table came from immunoSEQ multiplex PCR; TCRdb's copy has only in-frame clones and leaves some out. The sample includes approximately 190,000 clones, around four fifths of them seen just once. The sequenced sample consisted of peripheral blood. These receptors originate from a middle-aged woman with acute or convalescent COVID-19.

The chain recombines TRBV5-4 with TRBJ1-2, with D perhaps matching TRBD1 (6 bases). This CDR3 is built from 16 residues. V lost 2 bases, J lost 5 bases, and 19 bases lay in between. Germline V CDR1 and CDR2: SGHNT, YYREEE (reference sequence). Written as DNA, the CDR3 is TGTGCCAGCAGCTTTAGGGTAACAGGGTTAGAGTATGGCTACACCTTC. The encoded protein is CASSFRVTGLEYGYTF.

The gene calls are TRBV5-4 and TRBJ1-2; 7 bases map to TRBD1. Per germline, CDR1 SGHNT and CDR2 YYREEE (reference sequence). The CDR3 is 13 residues long. The junction had 3 bases not matched to a gene; V was cut back by 0 bases and J by 7 bases. CDR3 region: CASSLETGSGYTF. CDR3 in DNA: TGTGCCAGCAGCTTGGAGACAGGGTCTGGCTACACCTTC.

The V gene is TRBV5-4, the J gene TRBJ2-3, with TRBD2 identical over 9 bases. Trimming cost V 3 bases and J 3 bases; bases outside gene matches: 8. CDR3 length: 16 residues. Germline CDR1 SGHNT, CDR2 YYREEE (reference sequence). The CDR3 DNA reads as TGTGCCAGCAGCTCGCGAGCGGGGGGAGGGACAGATACGCAGTATTTT. Amino acid sequence: CASSSRAGGGTDTQYF.

This clone was counted between two and nine times. The chain employs TRBV5-8 and TRBJ1-4; perhaps TRBD1 as D (6 bases). Per the germline V gene, CDR1 is SGHTS and CDR2 is YDEGEE. This CDR3 has 15 amino acids. V lost 4 bases and J lost 7, with 17 bases in between. The CDR3 spells CASSPTGFEGEKLFF. CDR3 sequence (DNA): TGTGCCAGCAGCCCCACAGGGTTTGAGGGTGAAAAACTGTTTTTT.

This clone was seen only a few times. In nucleotides, the CDR3 is TGTGCCAGCAGTCAGGGCAGGCAAGAGACCCAGTACTTC. It codes for CASSQGRQETQYF. The genes are TRBV12-3 or TRBV12-4 and TRBJ2-5; TRBD1 might be the D (5 bases). V was pared by 5 bases and J by 2 bases, with 9 bases between. The CDR3 spans 13 residues.

The genes are TRBV5-6 and TRBJ2-2, with D perhaps TRBD2 (5 bases). The V gene's germline CDR1 is SGHDT and CDR2 YYEEEE. V was pared by 3 bases and J by 2 bases, with 11 bases between. CDR3 length equals 15 residues. The chain's CDR3 is CASSSGGPNTGELFF. CDR3 in DNA: TGTGCCAGCAGCTCAGGCGGGCCCAACACCGGGGAGCTGTTTTTT.

The CDR3 DNA reads TGTGCCAGCATGGGGGGCTATGGCTACACCTTC. It encodes CASMGGYGYTF. The chain links TRBV2 to TRBJ1-2; D might be TRBD1 (5 bases). V gave up 7 bases and J gave up 4 bases, with 7 bases separating them. This CDR3 has 11 residues. Germline loops: CDR1 SNHLY, CDR2 FYNNEI.

The V and J genes are TRBV5-4 and TRBJ2-1; 11 bases map to TRBD2. Germline CDR1 and CDR2: SGHNT and YYREEE (reference sequence). The V gene end was trimmed by 2 bases and the J gene end by 6 bases; junction bases not matched to a gene: 7. The CDR3 sequence is 16 residues long. CDR3 sequence (DNA): TGTGCCAGCAGCTTTGGTAGCGGGGGGGCGGGCAATGAGCAGTTCTTC. Amino acids: CASSFGSGGAGNEQFF.

This chain uses TRBV3-1 (or the pseudogene TRBV3-2) with TRBJ1-3; TRBD1 might be the D (5 bases). Trimming cost V 4 bases and J 7 bases, with 11 bases left between them. The germline V gene encodes CDR1 LGHDT and CDR2 YNNKEL (reference sequence). This CDR3 contains 13 residues. The CDR3 DNA follows: TGTGCCAGCAGCCCTTCGCAGGGTAACACCATATATTTT. It yields the protein CASSPSQGNTIYF.

The chain's CDR3 is CASSAPRDRENTGELFF. For the CDR3, the DNA is TGTGCCAGCAGTGCCCCCCGGGACAGGGAGAACACCGGGGAGCTGTTTTTT. This rearrangement joins TRBV2 to TRBJ2-2, with 9 bases aligning to TRBD1. CDR1 and CDR2 from the germline V gene are SNHLY and FYNNEI. The J segment lost 1 base and the V segment lost 4 bases, leaving 7 bases of the junction unmatched. This CDR3 spans 17 amino acids.

The V gene is TRBV30, the J gene TRBJ1-3, with TRBD1 as a possible D gene (6 bases). The germline V and J ends were trimmed by 3 bases and 8 bases, with 14 bases remaining between them. This CDR3 spans 13 amino acids. CDR1 and CDR2 from the germline V gene are GTSNPN and SVGIG (reference sequence). The CDR3 DNA follows: TGTGCCTGGAGCCCGGGGGGGGCTGACACCATATATTTT. This translates into CAWSPGGADTIYF.

The gene calls are TRBV5-4 and TRBJ2-3, with 7 bases fitting TRBD1. V shed 4 bases and J 0 bases; nucleotides not matched to a gene: 5. The CDR3 has 15 residues. The V gene's germline CDR1 is SGHNT and CDR2 YYREEE (reference sequence). In DNA, the CDR3 is TGTGCCAGCAGCGGACAGGTTGCTAGCACAGATACGCAGTATTTT. It is translated as CASSGQVASTDTQYF. The whole variable domain, filled in from reference TRBV5-4 and TRBJ2-3, reads ETGVTQSPTHLIKTRGQQVTLRCSSQSGHNTVSWYQQALGQGPQFIFQYYREEENGRGNFPPRFSGLQFPNYSSELNVNALELDDSALYLCASSGQVASTDTQYFGPGTRLTVL.

J is TRBJ2-7 and V is TRBV4-1; a weak D match, TRBD2 (5 bases). This CDR3 is 16 amino acids long. Trimming took 5 bases from V and 0 from J, leaving 17 bases between them. Germline loops: CDR1 MGHRA, CDR2 YSYEKL. The CDR3 nucleotides read TGCGCCAGCAGCACCCCCCCCGGGAAAAGCTCCTACGAGCAGTACTTC. It is translated as CASSTPPGKSSYEQYF.

The CDR3 nucleotides are TGTGCCAGCAGCGACAGACTAGCCTACGAGCAGTACTTC. Amino acids: CASSDRLAYEQYF. The chain is built from TRBV7-2 and TRBJ2-7; perhaps TRBD2 as D (6 bases). Germline V gives CDR1 SGHTA, CDR2 FQGNSA. V lost 5 bases, J lost 2 bases, and 10 bases lay in between. CDR3 length equals 13 residues.